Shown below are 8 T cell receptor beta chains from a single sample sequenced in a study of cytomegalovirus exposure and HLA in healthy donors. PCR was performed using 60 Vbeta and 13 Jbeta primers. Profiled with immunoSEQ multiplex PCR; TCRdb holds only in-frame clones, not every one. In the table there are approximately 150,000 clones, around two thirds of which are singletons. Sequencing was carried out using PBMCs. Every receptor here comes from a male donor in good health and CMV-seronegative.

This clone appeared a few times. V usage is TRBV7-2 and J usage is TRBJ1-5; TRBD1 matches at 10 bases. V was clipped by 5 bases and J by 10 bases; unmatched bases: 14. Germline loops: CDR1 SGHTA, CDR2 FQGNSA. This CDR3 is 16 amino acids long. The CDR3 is CASSLSGQGSLYPQHF. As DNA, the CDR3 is TGTGCCAGCAGCCTCTCGGGACAGGGGTCGCTTTATCCCCAGCATTTT.

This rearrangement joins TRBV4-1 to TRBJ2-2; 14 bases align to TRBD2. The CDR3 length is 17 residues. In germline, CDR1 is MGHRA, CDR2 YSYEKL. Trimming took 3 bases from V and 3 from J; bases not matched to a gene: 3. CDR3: CASSQTSGGADTGELFF. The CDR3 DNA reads TGCGCCAGCAGCCAGACTAGCGGGGGGGCCGACACCGGGGAGCTGTTTTTT.

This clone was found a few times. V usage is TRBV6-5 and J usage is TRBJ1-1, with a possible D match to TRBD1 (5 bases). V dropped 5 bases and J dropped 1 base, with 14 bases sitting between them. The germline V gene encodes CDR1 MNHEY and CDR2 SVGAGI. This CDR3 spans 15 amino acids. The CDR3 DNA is TGTGCCAGCAGTCGACAGATTCCGAGGAACACTGAAGCTTTCTTT. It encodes CASSRQIPRNTEAFF.

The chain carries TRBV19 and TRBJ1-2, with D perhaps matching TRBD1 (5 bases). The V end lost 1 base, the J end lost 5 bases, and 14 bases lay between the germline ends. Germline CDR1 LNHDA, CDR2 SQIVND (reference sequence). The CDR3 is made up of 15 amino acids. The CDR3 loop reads CASSIAFEGEYGYTF. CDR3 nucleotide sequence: TGTGCCAGTAGTATAGCATTCGAAGGGGAATATGGCTACACCTTC. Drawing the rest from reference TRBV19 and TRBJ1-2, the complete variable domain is DGGITQSPKYLFRKEGQNVTLSCEQNLNHDAMYWYRQDPGQGLRLIYYSQIVNDFQKGDIAEGYSVSREKKESFPLTVTSAQKNPTAFYLCASSIAFEGEYGYTFGSGTRLTVV.

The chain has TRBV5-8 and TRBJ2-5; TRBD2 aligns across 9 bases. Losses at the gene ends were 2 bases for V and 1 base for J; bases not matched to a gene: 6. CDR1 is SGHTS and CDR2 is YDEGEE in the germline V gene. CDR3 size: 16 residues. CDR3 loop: CASSLVGGGAQETQYF. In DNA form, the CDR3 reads TGTGCCAGCAGCTTAGTTGGCGGGGGGGCCCAAGAGACCCAGTACTTC. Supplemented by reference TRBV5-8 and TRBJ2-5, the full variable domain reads EAGVTQSPTHLIKTRGQQATLRCSPISGHTSVYWYQQALGLGLQFLLWYDEGEERNRGNFPPRFSGRQFPNYSSELNVNALELEDSALYLCASSLVGGGAQETQYFGPGTRLLVL.

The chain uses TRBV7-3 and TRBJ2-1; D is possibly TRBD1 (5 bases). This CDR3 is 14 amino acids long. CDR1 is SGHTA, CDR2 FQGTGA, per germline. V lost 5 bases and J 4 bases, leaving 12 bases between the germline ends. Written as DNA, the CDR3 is TGTGCCAGCAGCCCAGGGCGTGAATACAATGAGCAGTTCTTC. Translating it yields CASSPGREYNEQFF.

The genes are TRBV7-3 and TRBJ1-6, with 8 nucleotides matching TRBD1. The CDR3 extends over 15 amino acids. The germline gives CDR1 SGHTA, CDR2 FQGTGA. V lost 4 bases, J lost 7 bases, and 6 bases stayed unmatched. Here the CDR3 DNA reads TGTGCCAGCAGCTCCGACAGGGGCGGCAATTCACCCCTCCACTTT. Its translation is CASSSDRGGNSPLHF.

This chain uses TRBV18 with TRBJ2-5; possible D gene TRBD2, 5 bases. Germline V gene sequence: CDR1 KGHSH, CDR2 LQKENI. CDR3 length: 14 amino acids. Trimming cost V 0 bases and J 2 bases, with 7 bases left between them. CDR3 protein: CASSPPGKQETQYF. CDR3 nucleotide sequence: TGTGCCAGCTCACCACCCGGGAAACAAGAGACCCAGTACTTC.